The present T cell receptor (beta chain) was sequenced within a study of T cells expressing NK-cell markers. Study in general: HCMV seropositivity characterized most of the eight sequenced donors, and seronegativity one. Study-level points and caveats: Dominant NKG2C+ clonotypes were found to form about 1.0-7.0% of CD8+ T cells in six donors.

The germline V gene encodes CDR1 MNHEY and CDR2 SVGAGI. This CDR3 region has 18 residues. From its re-call of the 5' RACE reads, TCRdb lists each CDR3 protein once, without DNA. Its table lists around 260,000 distinct CDR3 sequences. A word on this clonotype: Its target is not known.

The sequencing sample was made of blood T cells: a sorted CD56 or NKG2C T cell subset, CD4+ or CD8+ T cells, or bulk PBMC T cells (not recorded which). The sequence was obtained from a woman aged 18 to 75 in good health. The rearrangement uses TRBV6-5 and TRBJ2-3; the TRBD2 assignment by TCRdb is unverifiable without DNA. CDR3 region: CASSYSTLAGGGTDTQYF.